This T cell receptor beta chain came from a study of T cells in Graves' hyperthyroidism and ophthalmopathy. Study-wide findings and caveats: Patients with ophthalmopathy were separated from those with stable hyperthyroidism by a 13 V-J model.

In patients aged 18 to 65, hyperthyroidism was newly diagnosed, with duration under 2 months. Patients having uncontrolled infection, another autoimmune disease, pregnancy or lactation were not included. Fresh peripheral blood, 10 ml, was the source of the PBMCs. The V gene's germline CDR1 is MDHEN and CDR2 SYDVKM. V was pared by 4 bases and J by 1 base, with 14 bases between. The CDR3 runs 16 residues. There were TCR beta CDR3 regions amplified from RNA transcripts. The HTBI primer set served for first-round RT-PCR of the TCR CDR3. TCRdb reanalysed the multiplex PCR reads using MiXCR and keeps one entry per CDR3 protein. The sample includes approximately 210,000 distinct CDR3 sequences, 15% to 20% of them seen just once. The sample holds many counts of this clonotype. Its antigen is not known.

The rearrangement joins TRBV28 to TRBJ2-1; tentatively, D is TRBD2 (6 bases). The clonotype originates from a man aged 50-59 years with Graves' hyperthyroidism. Sequencing was carried out using blood. The chain's CDR3 is CASSSPSSVSYNEQFF. The CDR3 DNA is TGTGCCAGCAGTTCGCCCTCTAGCGTTTCCTACAATGAGCAGTTCTTC.